This is a list of T cell receptor beta chains from one sample in a study of T-cell memory formation after mild COVID-19. TCRdb analysed the 5' RACE reads with MiXCR anew, one entry per CDR3 protein. The top ten clones hold around a fifth of a sample with about 360,000 distinct CDR3 sequences, 10% to 15% of them seen once. The sample taken for sequencing was PBMCs or a T cell subset sorted from them (not recorded which). These receptors came from a young man who had mild COVID-19 (a few samples of this study predate the infection). Cell type and time point are not known. The conserved cysteine and the conserved F or W are not part of the CDR3 here.

v_gene: TRBV3-1
j_gene: TRBJ2-1
CDR3aa: ASSSETSGAYNEQF

v_gene: TRBV10-3
j_gene: TRBJ2-3
CDR3aa: ATRGGGTDTQY

v_gene: TRBV10-3
j_gene: TRBJ1-1
CDR3aa: AISEGGTGAF

v_gene: TRBV7-2
j_gene: TRBJ2-1
CDR3aa: ASSPRLRQF

v_gene: TRBV4-2
j_gene: TRBJ2-3
CDR3aa: ASSQDVEHSSTDTQY

v_gene: TRBV4-1
j_gene: TRBJ2-3
CDR3aa: ASSQGFGGGNTDTQY

v_gene: TRBV2
j_gene: TRBJ2-3
CDR3aa: ASSATRDTQY

v_gene: TRBV20-1
j_gene: TRBJ2-3
CDR3aa: SALPRDRDTDTQY

v_gene: TRBV5-1
j_gene: TRBJ2-3
CDR3aa: ASSPDTLTDTQY

v_gene: TRBV28
j_gene: TRBJ2-1
CDR3aa: ASSPNDRDNEQF

v_gene: TRBV7-2
j_gene: TRBJ1-4
CDR3aa: ASSRTLLNEKLF

v_gene: TRBV12-3/TRBV12-4
j_gene: TRBJ1-5
CDR3aa: ASHPGYSNQPQH

v_gene: TRBV9
j_gene: TRBJ1-6
CDR3aa: ASSDGKGYSPLH

v_gene: TRBV7-6
j_gene: TRBJ2-2
CDR3aa: ASSLQGLNTGELF

v_gene: TRBV6-2/TRBV6-3
j_gene: TRBJ1-2
CDR3aa: ASNDNYGYT

v_gene: TRBV24-1
j_gene: TRBJ2-3
CDR3aa: ATSDSVDTQY

v_gene: TRBV24-1
j_gene: TRBJ2-3
CDR3aa: ATSDLRDRGTDTQY

v_gene: TRBV15
j_gene: TRBJ2-3
CDR3aa: ATSRVGVADTQY

v_gene: TRBV4-2
j_gene: TRBJ1-3
CDR3aa: ASSQDRGTGNTIY

v_gene: TRBV6-5
j_gene: TRBJ1-3
CDR3aa: ASAPLPGSSGNTIY

v_gene: TRBV6-6
j_gene: TRBJ1-5
CDR3aa: ASSYHKGTGGNQPQH

v_gene: TRBV27
j_gene: TRBJ2-5
CDR3aa: ASSETPVRETQY

v_gene: TRBV29-1
j_gene: TRBJ2-1
CDR3aa: SVDYGNNEQF

v_gene: TRBV7-9
j_gene: TRBJ1-1
CDR3aa: ASSHNGRGTEAF

v_gene: TRBV12-3/TRBV12-4
j_gene: TRBJ2-7
CDR3aa: ASTSHWAEQY

v_gene: TRBV5-1
j_gene: TRBJ2-2
CDR3aa: ASSSTGTGYTGELF

v_gene: TRBV7-2
j_gene: TRBJ2-7
CDR3aa: ASSRGQGLSYEQY

v_gene: TRBV18
j_gene: TRBJ2-5
CDR3aa: ASSPGAEETQY

v_gene: TRBV4-3
j_gene: TRBJ2-3
CDR3aa: ASSQDLIRGEDTQY

v_gene: TRBV4-2
j_gene: TRBJ1-3
CDR3aa: ASSQDKGPGNTIY

v_gene: TRBV11-2
j_gene: TRBJ2-3
CDR3aa: ASTVDMAGGVDTQY

v_gene: TRBV6-5
j_gene: TRBJ1-1
CDR3aa: ASSRGRGDLNTEAF

v_gene: TRBV12-3/TRBV12-4
j_gene: TRBJ1-2
CDR3aa: ASSPGHYGYT

v_gene: TRBV2
j_gene: TRBJ1-5
CDR3aa: ASGTEGNQPQH

v_gene: TRBV20-1
j_gene: TRBJ2-7
CDR3aa: SARDEVDRGTYEQY

v_gene: TRBV9
j_gene: TRBJ2-3
CDR3aa: ASSVVGVPADTQY

v_gene: TRBV6-2/TRBV6-3
j_gene: TRBJ2-6
CDR3aa: ASRTPVSGAGANVLT

v_gene: TRBV6-1
j_gene: TRBJ2-5
CDR3aa: ASGRHLQETQY

v_gene: TRBV5-1
j_gene: TRBJ2-7
CDR3aa: ASEGMGREQY

v_gene: TRBV11-2
j_gene: TRBJ2-2
CDR3aa: ASSSLIAGRTGELF

v_gene: TRBV4-1
j_gene: TRBJ2-7
CDR3aa: ASRSRVSSYEQY

v_gene: TRBV5-5
j_gene: TRBJ1-1
CDR3aa: ASSPRPRQGGDNTEAF

v_gene: TRBV5-1
j_gene: TRBJ1-1
CDR3aa: ASSFMGDTEAF

v_gene: TRBV9
j_gene: TRBJ1-5
CDR3aa: ASSSGQSNQPQH

v_gene: TRBV11-1
j_gene: TRBJ2-3
CDR3aa: ASSTLEAGVFTDTQY

v_gene: TRBV5-1
j_gene: TRBJ1-1
CDR3aa: ASSLVPGDTEAF

v_gene: TRBV5-1
j_gene: TRBJ2-1
CDR3aa: ASSYTGGWYNEQF

v_gene: TRBV7-9
j_gene: TRBJ1-3
CDR3aa: ASSLGLLSSGNTIY

v_gene: TRBV20-1
j_gene: TRBJ2-3
CDR3aa: SAGRAGQGTDTQY

v_gene: TRBV4-1
j_gene: TRBJ1-1
CDR3aa: ASSQDGYTEAF

v_gene: TRBV5-1
j_gene: TRBJ2-1
CDR3aa: ASSFRDYSYNEQF

v_gene: TRBV20-1
j_gene: TRBJ1-5
CDR3aa: SARVRGTNNQPQH

v_gene: TRBV7-9
j_gene: TRBJ2-2
CDR3aa: ASRPGTEYTGELF

v_gene: TRBV10-2
j_gene: TRBJ1-1
CDR3aa: ASSAGNTEAF